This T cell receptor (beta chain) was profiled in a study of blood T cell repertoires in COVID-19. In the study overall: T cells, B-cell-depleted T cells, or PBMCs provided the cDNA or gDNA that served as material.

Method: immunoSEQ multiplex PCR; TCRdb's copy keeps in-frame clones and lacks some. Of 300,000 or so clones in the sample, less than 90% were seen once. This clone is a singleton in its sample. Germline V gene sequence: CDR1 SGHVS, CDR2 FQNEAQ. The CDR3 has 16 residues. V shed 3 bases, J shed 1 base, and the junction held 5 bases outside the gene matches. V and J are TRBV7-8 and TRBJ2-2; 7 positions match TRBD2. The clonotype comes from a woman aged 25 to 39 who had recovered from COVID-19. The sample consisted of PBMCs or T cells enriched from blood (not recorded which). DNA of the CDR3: TGTGCCAGCAGCTTGACCGGGACTAAGAACACCGGGGAGCTGTTTTTT. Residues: CASSLTGTKNTGELFF.